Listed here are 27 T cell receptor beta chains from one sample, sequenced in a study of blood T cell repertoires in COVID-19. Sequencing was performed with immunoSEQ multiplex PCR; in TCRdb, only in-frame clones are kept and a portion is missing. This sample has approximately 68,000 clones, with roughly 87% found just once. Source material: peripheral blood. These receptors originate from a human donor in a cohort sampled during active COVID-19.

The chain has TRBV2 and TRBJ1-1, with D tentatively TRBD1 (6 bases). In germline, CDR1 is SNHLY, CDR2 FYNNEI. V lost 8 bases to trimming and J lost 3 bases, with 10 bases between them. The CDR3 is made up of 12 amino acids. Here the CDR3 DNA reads TGTGCCAGCGGGGACATTTACACTGAAGCTTTCTTT. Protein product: CASGDIYTEAFF.

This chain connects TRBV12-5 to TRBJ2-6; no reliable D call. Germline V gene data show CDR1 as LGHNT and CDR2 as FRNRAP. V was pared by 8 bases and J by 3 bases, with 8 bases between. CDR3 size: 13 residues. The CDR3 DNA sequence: TGTGCTAGTTCCTCTAGTGGGGCCAACGTCCTGACTTTC. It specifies CASSSSGANVLTF.

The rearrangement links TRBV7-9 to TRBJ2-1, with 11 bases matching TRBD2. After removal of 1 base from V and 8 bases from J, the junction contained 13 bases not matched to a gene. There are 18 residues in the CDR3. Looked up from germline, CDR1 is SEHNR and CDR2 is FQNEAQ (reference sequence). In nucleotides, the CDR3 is TGTGCCAGCAGCTTAGATCGGTCCACTAGCGGGGGAAGTGATGAGCAGTTCTTC. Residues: CASSLDRSTSGGSDEQFF.

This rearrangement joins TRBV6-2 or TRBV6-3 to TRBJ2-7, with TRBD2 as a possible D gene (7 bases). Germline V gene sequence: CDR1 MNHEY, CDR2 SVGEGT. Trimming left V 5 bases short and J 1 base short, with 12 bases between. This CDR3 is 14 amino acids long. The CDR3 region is CASSTRGGSYEQYF. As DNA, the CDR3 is TGTGCCAGCAGTACCAGGGGAGGGTCCTACGAGCAGTACTTC.

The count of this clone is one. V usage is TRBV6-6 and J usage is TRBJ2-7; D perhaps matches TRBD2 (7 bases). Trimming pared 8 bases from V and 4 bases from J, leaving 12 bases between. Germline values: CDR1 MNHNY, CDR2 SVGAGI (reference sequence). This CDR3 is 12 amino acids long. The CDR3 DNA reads TGTGCCAGCTGGGCGGGGGCATACGAGCAGTACTTC. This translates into CASWAGAYEQYF.

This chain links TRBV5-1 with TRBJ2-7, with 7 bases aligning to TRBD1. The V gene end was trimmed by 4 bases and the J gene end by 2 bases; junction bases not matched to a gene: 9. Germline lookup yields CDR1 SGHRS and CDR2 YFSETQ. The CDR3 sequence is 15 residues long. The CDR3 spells CASSPQTGSPYEQYF. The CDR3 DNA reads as TGCGCCAGCAGCCCCCAGACAGGGAGCCCCTACGAGCAGTACTTC.

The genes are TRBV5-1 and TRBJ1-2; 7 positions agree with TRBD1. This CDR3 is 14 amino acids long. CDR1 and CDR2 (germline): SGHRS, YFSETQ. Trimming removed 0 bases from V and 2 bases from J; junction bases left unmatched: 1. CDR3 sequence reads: CASSLGGQNYGYTF. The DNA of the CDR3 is TGCGCCAGCAGCTTGGGGGGACAGAACTATGGCTACACCTTC.

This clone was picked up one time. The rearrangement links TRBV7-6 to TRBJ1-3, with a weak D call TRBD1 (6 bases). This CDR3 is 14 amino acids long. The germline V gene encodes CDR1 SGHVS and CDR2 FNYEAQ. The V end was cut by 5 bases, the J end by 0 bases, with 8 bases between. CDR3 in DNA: TGTGCCAGCAGCCCAGGGGCCTCTGGAAACACCATATATTTT. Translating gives CASSPGASGNTIYF.

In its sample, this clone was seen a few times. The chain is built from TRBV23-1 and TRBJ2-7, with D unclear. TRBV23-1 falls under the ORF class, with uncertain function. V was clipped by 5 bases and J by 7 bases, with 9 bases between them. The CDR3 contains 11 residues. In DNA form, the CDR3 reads TGCGCCAGCAGTTCTGAACAGGAGCAGTACTTC. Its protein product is CASSSEQEQYF.

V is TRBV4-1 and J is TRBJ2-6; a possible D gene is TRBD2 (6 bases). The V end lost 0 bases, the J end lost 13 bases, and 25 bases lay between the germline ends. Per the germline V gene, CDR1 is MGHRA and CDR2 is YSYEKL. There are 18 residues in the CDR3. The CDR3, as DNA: TGCGCCAGCAGCCAAGAAGTGTCGCCGGGGGTCTGGCGAGGTGTCCTGACTTTC. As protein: CASSQEVSPGVWRGVLTF.

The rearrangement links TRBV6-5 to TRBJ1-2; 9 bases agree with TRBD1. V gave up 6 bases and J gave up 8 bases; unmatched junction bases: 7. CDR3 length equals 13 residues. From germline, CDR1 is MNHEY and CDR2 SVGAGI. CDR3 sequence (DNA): TGTGCCAGCAGCGGACAGGGGATAGACGGCTACACCTTC. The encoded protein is CASSGQGIDGYTF.

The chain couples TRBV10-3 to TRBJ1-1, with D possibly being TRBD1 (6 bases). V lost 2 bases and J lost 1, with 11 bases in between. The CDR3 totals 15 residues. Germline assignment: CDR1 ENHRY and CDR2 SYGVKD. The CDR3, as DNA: TGTGCCATCAGTGAGGGCAGGGGCGGGAACACTGAAGCTTTCTTT. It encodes CAISEGRGGNTEAFF.

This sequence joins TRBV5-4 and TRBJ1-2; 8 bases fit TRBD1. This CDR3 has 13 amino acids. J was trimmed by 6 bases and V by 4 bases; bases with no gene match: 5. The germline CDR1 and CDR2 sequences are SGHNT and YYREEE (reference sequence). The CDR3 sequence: CASSPRGRDGYTF. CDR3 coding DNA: TGTGCCAGCAGCCCCAGGGGGCGGGATGGCTACACCTTC.

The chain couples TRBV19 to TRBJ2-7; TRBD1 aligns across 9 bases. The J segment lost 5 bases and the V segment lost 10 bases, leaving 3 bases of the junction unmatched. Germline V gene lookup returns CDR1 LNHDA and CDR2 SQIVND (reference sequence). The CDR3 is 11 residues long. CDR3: CATGQGNEQYF. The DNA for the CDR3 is TGTGCCACCGGACAGGGGAACGAGCAGTACTTC.

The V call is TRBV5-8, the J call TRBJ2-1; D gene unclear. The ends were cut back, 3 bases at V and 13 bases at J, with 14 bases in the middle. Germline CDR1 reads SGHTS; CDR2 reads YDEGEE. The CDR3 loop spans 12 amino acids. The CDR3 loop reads CASSSMELRQFF. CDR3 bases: TGTGCCAGCAGCTCCATGGAGCTTCGACAGTTCTTC.

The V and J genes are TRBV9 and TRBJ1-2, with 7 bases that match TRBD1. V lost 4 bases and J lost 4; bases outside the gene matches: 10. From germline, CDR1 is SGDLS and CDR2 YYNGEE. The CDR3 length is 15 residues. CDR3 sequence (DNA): TGTGCCAGCAGCTCCTCGACAGGGACAATCTATGGCTACACCTTC. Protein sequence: CASSSSTGTIYGYTF.

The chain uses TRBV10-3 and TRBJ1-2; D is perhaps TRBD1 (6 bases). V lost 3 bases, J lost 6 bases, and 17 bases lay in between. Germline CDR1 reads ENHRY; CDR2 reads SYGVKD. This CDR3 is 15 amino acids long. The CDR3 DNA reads TGTGCCATCAGTGATTCGACAGGCAGGGGTAATGGCTACACCTTC. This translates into CAISDSTGRGNGYTF.

As DNA, the CDR3 is TGTGCCAGCAGCTTAACGGGACAGACCTCCTACGAGCAGTACTTC. This sequence encodes CASSLTGQTSYEQYF. This chain joins TRBV7-9 and TRBJ2-7, with 7 bases aligning to TRBD1. Losses at the gene ends were 2 bases for V and 0 bases for J; bases not matched to a gene: 4. The length of the CDR3 is 15 residues. CDR1 and CDR2 (germline): SEHNR, FQNEAQ (reference sequence).

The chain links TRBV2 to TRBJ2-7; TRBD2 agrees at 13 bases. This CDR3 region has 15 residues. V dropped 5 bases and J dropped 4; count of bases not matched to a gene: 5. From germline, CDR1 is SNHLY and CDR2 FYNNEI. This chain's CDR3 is CASSPRTSGGYEQYF. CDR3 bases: TGTGCCAGCAGTCCAAGGACTAGCGGGGGTTACGAGCAGTACTTC.

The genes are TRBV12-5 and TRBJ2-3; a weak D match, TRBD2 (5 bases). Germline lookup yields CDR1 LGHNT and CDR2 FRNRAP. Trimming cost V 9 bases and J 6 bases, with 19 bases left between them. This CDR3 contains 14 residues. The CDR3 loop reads CASDRGSKLDTQYF. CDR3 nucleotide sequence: TGTGCTAGCGATCGGGGATCGAAACTGGATACGCAGTATTTT. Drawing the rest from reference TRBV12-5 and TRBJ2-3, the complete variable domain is DARVTQTPRHKVTEMGQEVTMRCQPILGHNTVFWYRQTMMQGLELLAYFRNRAPLDDSGMPKDRFSAEMPDATLATLKIQPSEPRDSAVYFCASDRGSKLDTQYFGPGTRLTVL.

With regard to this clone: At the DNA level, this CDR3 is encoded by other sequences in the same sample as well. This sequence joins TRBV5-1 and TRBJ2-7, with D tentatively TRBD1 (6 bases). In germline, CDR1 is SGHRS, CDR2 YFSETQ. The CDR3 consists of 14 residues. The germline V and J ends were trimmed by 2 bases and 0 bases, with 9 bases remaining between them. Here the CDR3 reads CASSFRQDSYEQYF. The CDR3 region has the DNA TGCGCCAGCAGCTTCCGACAGGACTCCTACGAGCAGTACTTC. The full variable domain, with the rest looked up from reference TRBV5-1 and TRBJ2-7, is KAGVTQTPRYLIKTRGQQVTLSCSPISGHRSVSWYQQTPGQGLQFLFEYFSETQRNKGNFPGRFSGRQFSNSRSEMNVSTLELGDSALYLCASSFRQDSYEQYFGPGTRLTVT.

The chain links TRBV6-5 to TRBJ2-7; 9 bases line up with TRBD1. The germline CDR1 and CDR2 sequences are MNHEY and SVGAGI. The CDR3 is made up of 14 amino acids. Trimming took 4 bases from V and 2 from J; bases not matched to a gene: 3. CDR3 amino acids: CASSFGQGTYEQYF. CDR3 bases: TGTGCCAGCAGTTTTGGACAGGGGACCTACGAGCAGTACTTC.

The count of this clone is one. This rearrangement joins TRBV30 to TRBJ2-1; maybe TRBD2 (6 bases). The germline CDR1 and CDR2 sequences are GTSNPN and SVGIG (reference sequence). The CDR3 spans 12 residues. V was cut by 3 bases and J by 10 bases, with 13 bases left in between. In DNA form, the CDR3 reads TGTGCCTGGAGCGGTGGGGACTGGGAGCAGTTCTTC. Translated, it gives CAWSGGDWEQFF.

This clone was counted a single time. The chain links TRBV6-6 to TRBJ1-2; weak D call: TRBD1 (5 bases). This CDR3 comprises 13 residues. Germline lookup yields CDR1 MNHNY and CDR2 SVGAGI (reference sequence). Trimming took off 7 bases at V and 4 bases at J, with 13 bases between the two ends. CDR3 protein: CASNSRGGYGYTF. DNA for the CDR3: TGTGCCAGCAACTCCCGGGGGGGCTATGGCTACACCTTC.

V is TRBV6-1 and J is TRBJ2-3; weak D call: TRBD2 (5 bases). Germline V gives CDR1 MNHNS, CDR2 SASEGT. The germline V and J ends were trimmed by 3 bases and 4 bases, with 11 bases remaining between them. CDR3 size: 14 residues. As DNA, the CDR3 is TGTGCCAGCAGTGAGAGAGGAGGAGCAGATACGCAGTATTTT. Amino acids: CASSERGGADTQYF.

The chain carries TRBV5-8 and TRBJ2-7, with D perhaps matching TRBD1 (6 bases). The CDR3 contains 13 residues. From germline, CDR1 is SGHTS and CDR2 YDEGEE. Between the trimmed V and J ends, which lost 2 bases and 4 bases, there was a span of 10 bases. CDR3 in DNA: TGTGCCAGCAGCTTAGCCAGGGGTTACGAGCAGTACTTC. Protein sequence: CASSLARGYEQYF.

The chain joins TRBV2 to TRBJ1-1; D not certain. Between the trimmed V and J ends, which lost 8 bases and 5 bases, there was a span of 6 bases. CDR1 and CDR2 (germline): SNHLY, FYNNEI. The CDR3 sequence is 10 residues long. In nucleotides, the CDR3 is TGTGCCAGCGGAGGAACTGAAGCTTTCTTT. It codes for CASGGTEAFF.